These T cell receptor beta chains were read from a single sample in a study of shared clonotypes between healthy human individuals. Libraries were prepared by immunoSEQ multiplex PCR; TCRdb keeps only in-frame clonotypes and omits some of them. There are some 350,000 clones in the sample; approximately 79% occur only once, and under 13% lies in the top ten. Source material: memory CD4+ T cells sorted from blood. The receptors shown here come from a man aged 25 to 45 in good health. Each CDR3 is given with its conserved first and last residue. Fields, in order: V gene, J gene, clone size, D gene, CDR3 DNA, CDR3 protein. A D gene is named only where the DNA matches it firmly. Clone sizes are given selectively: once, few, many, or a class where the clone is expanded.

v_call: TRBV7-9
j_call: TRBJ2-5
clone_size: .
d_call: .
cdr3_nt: TGTGCCAGCAGCTTAGTCCACCCGACCGTAGAGACCCAGTACTTC
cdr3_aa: CASSLVHPTVETQYF

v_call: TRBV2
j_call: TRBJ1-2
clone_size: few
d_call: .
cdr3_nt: TGTGCCAGCAGCGGAGACACAGCGAATTATGGCTACACCTTC
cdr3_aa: CASSGDTANYGYTF

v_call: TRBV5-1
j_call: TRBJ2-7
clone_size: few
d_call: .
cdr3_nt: TGCGCCAGCAGCCAGGCCGGGACAAGGTCCTACGAGCAGTACTTC
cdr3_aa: CASSQAGTRSYEQYF

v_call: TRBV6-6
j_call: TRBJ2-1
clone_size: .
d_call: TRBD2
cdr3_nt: TGTGCCAGCCGTAAGGAGGGCGGGAGCCCCTACAATGAGCAGTTCTTC
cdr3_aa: CASRKEGGSPYNEQFF

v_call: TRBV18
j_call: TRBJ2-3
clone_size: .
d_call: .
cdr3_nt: TGTGCCAGCTCACCAGGGGCGACAGATACGCAGTATTTT
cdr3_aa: CASSPGATDTQYF

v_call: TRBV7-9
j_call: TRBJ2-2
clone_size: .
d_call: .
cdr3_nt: TGTGCCAGCAGCTTATGGGCAGCGATCACCGGGGAGCTGTTTTTT
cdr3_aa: CASSLWAAITGELFF

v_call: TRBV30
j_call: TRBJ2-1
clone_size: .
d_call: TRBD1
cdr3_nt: TGTGCCGGTAAACGGGGCAGGGGGTATGGTGGTTCCTACAATGAGCAGTTCTTC
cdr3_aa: CAGKRGRGYGGSYNEQFF

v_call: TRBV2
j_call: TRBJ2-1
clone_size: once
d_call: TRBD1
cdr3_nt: TGTGCTACTGGAGGACAGGGTGGATCCAATGAGCAGTTCTTC
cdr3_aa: CATGGQGGSNEQFF

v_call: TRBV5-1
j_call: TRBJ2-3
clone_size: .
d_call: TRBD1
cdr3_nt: TGCGCCAGCAGCTTGCCCCTGGGACAGGCAAGGGTTACGCAGTATTTT
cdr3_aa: CASSLPLGQARVTQYF

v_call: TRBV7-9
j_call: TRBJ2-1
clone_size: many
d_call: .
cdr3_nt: TGTGCCAGCAGCCAAGCCCGGGGACTCGCCTACAATGAGCAGTTCTTC
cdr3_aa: CASSQARGLAYNEQFF

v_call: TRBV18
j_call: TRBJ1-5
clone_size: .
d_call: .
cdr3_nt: TGTGCCAGCTCACCAGATCGGGGAAATCAGCCCCAGCATTTT
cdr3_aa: CASSPDRGNQPQHF

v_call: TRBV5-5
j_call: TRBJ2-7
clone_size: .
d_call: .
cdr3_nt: TGTGCCAGCAGCAAGGAGGCGGCATACGAGCAGTACTTC
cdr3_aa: CASSKEAAYEQYF

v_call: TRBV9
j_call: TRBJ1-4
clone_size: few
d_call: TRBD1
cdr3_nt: TGTGCCAGCAGCTGGCGGGACAGGCTTAATGAAAAACTGTTTTTT
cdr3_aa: CASSWRDRLNEKLFF

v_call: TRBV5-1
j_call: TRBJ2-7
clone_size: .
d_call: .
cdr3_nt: TGCGCCAGCAGCAACGGGCAGGCGGGCTGGGACGAGCAGTACTTC
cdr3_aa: CASSNGQAGWDEQYF

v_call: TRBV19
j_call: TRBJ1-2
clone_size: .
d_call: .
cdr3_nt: TGTGCCAGTACCCCAGAGAGCGGGAACAAGTTCCTAGGCTATGGCTACACCTTC
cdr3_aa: CASTPESGNKFLGYGYTF

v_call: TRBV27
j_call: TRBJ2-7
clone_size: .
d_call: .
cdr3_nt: TGTGCCAGCAGTTTCGGCCGTTACTACGAGCAGTACTTC
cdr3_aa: CASSFGRYYEQYF